The 9 T cell receptor beta chains reported below all come from one sample, sequenced in a study of neoadjuvant anti-PD-1 for oral cavity cancer. The data were produced by immunoSEQ multiplex PCR, yet TCRdb's version contains in-frame clones alone and is incomplete. This repertoire shows some 13,000 clones, roughly 70% found once; its top ten account for nearly 7%. Source: tumor tissue, taken before nivolumab (anti-PD-1) treatment. The receptor set was obtained from a person aged 35-79 years with oral cavity squamous cell carcinoma. The donor label of this sample is uncertain.

V gene TRBV6-1 combines with J gene TRBJ1-1, with D possibly TRBD1 on 5 matching bases. V lost 6 bases, J lost 1 base, and 12 bases lay in between. This CDR3 has 14 amino acids. Germline CDR1 is MNHNS and CDR2 is SASEGT. The CDR3 DNA follows: TGTGCCAGCAGGTCGGGACTCGGGAACACTGAAGCTTTCTTT. Its translation: CASRSGLGNTEAFF.

This CDR3 reads CASSRTTGGDHQPQHF. In DNA form, the CDR3 reads TGTGCCAGTAGTAGAACGACAGGGGGCGATCATCAGCCCCAGCATTTT. The chain uses TRBV19 and TRBJ1-5, with 10 bases that match TRBD1. CDR1 is LNHDA, CDR2 SQIVND, per germline (reference sequence). This CDR3 is built from 16 residues. V dropped 4 bases and J dropped 5; count of bases not matched to a gene: 8.

The V gene is TRBV15, the J gene TRBJ1-2; D is uncertain. The CDR3 length is 14 residues. Germline V lookup: CDR1 LNHNV, CDR2 YYDKDF (reference sequence). V shed 1 base and J shed 2 bases, with 8 bases lying between them. The CDR3 is CATSRVNKNYGYTF. The CDR3 coding sequence is TGTGCCACCAGCAGAGTTAACAAGAACTATGGCTACACCTTC. The variable domain in full, completed from reference TRBV15 and TRBJ1-2, reads DAMVIQNPRYQVTQFGKPVTLSCSQTLNHNVMYWYQQKSSQAPKLLFHYYDKDFNNEADTPDNFQSRRPNTSFCFLDIRSPGLGDTAMYLCATSRVNKNYGYTFGSGTRLTVV.

CDR3 residues: CATIQGKGNEQFF. CDR3 DNA: TGTGCCACCATACAGGGGAAAGGGAATGAGCAGTTCTTC. This chain uses TRBV6-6 with TRBJ2-1; 7 bases align to TRBD1. Unmatched junction bases numbered 10, after V lost 10 bases and J lost 7 bases. The CDR3 totals 13 residues. Per the germline V gene, CDR1 is MNHNY and CDR2 is SVGAGI (reference sequence).

J is TRBJ2-3 and V is TRBV2; the D gene is possibly TRBD2 (6 bases). CDR3 length: 18 amino acids. Trimming removed 7 bases from V and 1 base from J, with 24 bases in between. CDR1 is SNHLY, CDR2 FYNNEI, per germline. The CDR3, as DNA: TGTGCCAGCACCTGGGAGAAGGTAGCGGAGAGGGGCACAGATACGCAGTATTTT. Translating gives CASTWEKVAERGTDTQYF.

The rearrangement joins TRBV5-6 to TRBJ2-3; either TRBD1 or TRBD2 may supply D (5 bases each). The germline V and J ends were trimmed by 6 bases and 1 base, with 15 bases remaining between them. Germline values: CDR1 SGHDT, CDR2 YYEEEE. The CDR3 runs 15 residues. For the CDR3, the DNA is TGTGCCAGCACCCCTTTGGGGGATGGCACAGATACGCAGTATTTT. This gives the protein CASTPLGDGTDTQYF.

The chain recombines TRBV4-1 with TRBJ1-4, with D tentatively TRBD1 (5 bases). Germline CDR1 reads MGHRA; CDR2 reads YSYEKL. CDR3 length equals 15 residues. V was trimmed by 4 bases and J by 7 bases, leaving 16 bases between them. Here the CDR3 DNA reads TGCGCCAGCAGCCCGTTGGACGGGGGAAGTGAAAAACTGTTTTTT. It codes for CASSPLDGGSEKLFF.

V and J are TRBV7-2 and TRBJ2-5, with 9 bases matching TRBD2. The ends lost 5 bases at V and 3 bases at J; junction bases unmatched: 10. This CDR3 comprises 16 residues. In germline, CDR1 is SGHTA, CDR2 FQGNSA. CDR3 protein: CASSPFLIAGEETQYF. The CDR3 DNA reads as TGTGCCAGCAGCCCCTTCTTGATAGCGGGGGAAGAGACCCAGTACTTC.

This rearrangement joins TRBV6-5 to TRBJ1-2, with D unclear. Germline V gene sequence: CDR1 MNHEY, CDR2 SVGAGI. The CDR3 loop spans 14 amino acids. V lost 4 bases and J lost 8, with 17 bases in between. The CDR3 DNA reads TGTGCCAGCAGTTCCCAGACCCGGGCGGAAGGCTACACCTTC. Its translation: CASSSQTRAEGYTF.